These T cell receptor beta chains were read from a single sample in a study of CD8+CD57+ T cells in acquired aplastic anemia. TCRdb used MiXCR to reprocess the reads, holding one entry per CDR3 protein. The table shows around 250,000 distinct CDR3 sequences, with approximately 80% occurring only once. The specimen was sorted CD4+, CD8+, or CD8+CD57+ T cells (not recorded which) from PBMCs. The receptors come from a human donor with aplastic anemia. The CDR3 runs from the conserved cysteine through the conserved F or W. The order of the fields is V gene, CDR3 length, J gene, D gene, clone size, CDR3 protein, CDR3 DNA. The D gene is left open where the match is weak. Rows give clone size only sometimes, using once, few, many, or a class for an expanded clone.

TRBV7-3	14	TRBJ2-1	.	.	CASSIGTDYVEQLF	TGTGCCAGCTCAATAGGGACCGACTACGTTGAGCAGTTATTC
TRBV7-2	14	TRBJ2-3	.	.	CASSSPAGYNTQYF	TGTGCCAGCAGCTCCCCGGCTGGCTACAATACGCAGTATTTC
TRBV7-9	16	TRBJ2-1	TRBD1	once	CASSQGRSRGHDEQFF	TGTGCCAGCAGCCAGGGGAGAAGCAGGGGGCACGATGAGCAGTTCTTC
TRBV6-5	16	TRBJ2-1	.	.	CASKQEVSGNGDEQFF	TGTGCCAGCAAGCAAGAGGTCTCAGGGAACGGCGATGAGCAGTTCTTC
TRBV9	16	TRBJ1-4	TRBD1	.	CAISQGDLNNQPQLFF	TGTGCCATCAGCCAGGGGGACCTTAACAATCAGCCCCAACTGTTTTTT
TRBV7-3	12	TRBJ1-6	.	once	CASSQPNRAPHF	TGTGCCAGCAGCCAGCCAAACAGGGCCCCCCACTTT
TRBV11-2	16	TRBJ1-2	.	.	CASSYGQGWLVYGYTF	TGTGCCAGCAGCTACGGGCAGGGCTGGCTCGTATATGGCTACACCTTC
TRBV7-2	14	TRBJ2-3	.	.	CASSPGPTRNSPHF	TGTGCCAGCAGCCCCGGGCCCACACGGAATTCACCCCATTTT
TRBV20-1	16	TRBJ2-1	.	.	CSAIGPIARMSNEQFF	TGCAGTGCTATCGGGCCCATAGCGAGAATGTCGAATGAGCAGTTCTTC
TRBV15	14	TRBJ2-3	.	few	CASSIASSPDTQYF	TGTGCCAGCAGCATAGCGTCCAGTCCCGATACGCAGTATTTT
TRBV20-1	13	TRBJ1-6	TRBD1	.	CSARQGRGSPLHF	TGCAGTGCTCGACAGGGTCGAGGTTCACCCCTCCACTTT
TRBV20-1	14	TRBJ1-1	.	.	CSAFKPEMNTEAFF	TGCAGTGCTTTTAAGCCGGAGATGAACACTGAAGCTTTCTTT
TRBV2	15	TRBJ1-2	.	once	CASSDLLQGNYGYTF	TGTGCCAGCAGTGATCTCTTACAGGGAAACTATGGCTACACCTTC
TRBV29-1	15	TRBJ2-3	TRBD2	few	CSVEDMTGGPDTQYF	TGCAGCGTTGAAGATATGACGGGAGGTCCCGATACGCAGTATTTT
TRBV25-1	12	TRBJ1-1	.	few	CASSASDFGAFF	TGTGCCAGCAGTGCATCGGACTTCGGAGCTTTCTTT
TRBV7-9	15	TRBJ1-1	.	.	CASSLVVRGNNEVFF	TGTGCCAGCAGCTTAGTGGTCAGAGGAAACAATGAAGTTTTCTTT
TRBV7-2	15	TRBJ1-1	.	.	CASSLASGSGDKHFF	TGTGCCAGCAGCTTAGCTAGCGGGAGCGGAGATAAGCATTTCTTT
TRBV7-9	14	TRBJ2-3	TRBD2	.	CASSFPRGGGTHEF	TGTGCCAGCAGCTTTCCAAGAGGCGGGGGGACCCATGAGTTT
TRBV20-1	13	TRBJ1-1	.	.	CSAPGTLSTEAFF	TGCAGTGCTCCTGGGACGCTAAGCACTGAAGCTTTCTTT
TRBV7-6	14	TRBJ2-5	TRBD1	many	CASSLEADRETQYF	TGTGCCAGCAGCTTAGAGGCGGACAGGGAGACCCAGTACTTC
TRBV9	16	TRBJ1-1	.	.	CASRGSSAVLNTEAFF	TGTGCCAGCAGAGGGAGCTCTGCCGTCTTGAACACTGAAGCTTTCTTT
TRBV19	15	TRBJ2-1	TRBD2	.	CASSIASGPCNEQFF	TGTGCCAGTAGTATAGCTAGCGGCCCCTGCAATGAGCAGTTCTTC
TRBV6-5	14	TRBJ2-7	.	medium-sized	CASSLTGSSYEQYF	TGTGCCAGCAGCCTGACAGGTTCTTCCTACGAGCAGTACTTC
TRBV7-8	16	TRBJ2-1	.	.	CASSFAGSPGTHEQFF	TGTGCCAGCAGCTTTGCGGGAAGCCCCGGGACGCATGAGCAGTTCTTC
TRBV2	16	TRBJ2-3	TRBD1	.	CASSLTGAFNTDTQYF	TGTGCCAGCAGCCTAACAGGGGCGTTTAACACAGATACGCAGTATTTT
TRBV14	14	TRBJ1-2	.	.	CASSVAEGSRGYTF	TGTGCCAGCAGCGTGGCCGAAGGGTCGCGTGGCTACACCTTC
TRBV7-8	14	TRBJ2-7	.	.	CASSLRGVPDEQYF	TGTGCCAGCAGCTTACGGGGAGTTCCCGATGAGCAGTATTTC
TRBV11-3	12	TRBJ2-5	.	.	CASNLDLTAQCF	TGTGCCAGCAACTTAGATCTGACAGCCCAGTGCTTC
TRBV6-1	13	TRBJ2-7	.	once	CASSPGGGTGQYF	TGTGCCAGCAGCCCGGGGGGCGGAACCGGTCAGTACTTC
TRBV2	12	TRBJ2-3	.	.	CASSVNRDTQYF	TGTGCCAGCAGCGTTAACAGAGATACGCAGTATTTT
TRBV5-4	14	TRBJ2-3	.	.	CASSRGTGPDTQYF	TGTGCCAGCAGCAGGGGTACAGGTCCCGATACGCAGTATTTT
TRBV7-9	15	TRBJ1-1	.	.	CASRQGYNSPLHFFF	TGTGCCAGCAGGCAGGGTTATAATTCACCCCTCCACTTTTTCTTT
TRBV7-9	18	TRBJ2-2	.	.	CASSLVPGELFFGGELFF	.
TRBV20-1	13	TRBJ2-7	.	.	CSAIRSSSYEQYF	TGCAGTGCTATCAGGAGTAGCTCCTACGAGCAGTACTTC
TRBV7-3	16	TRBJ2-1	.	once	CASSLGGGNGQQDQFF	TGTGCCAGCAGCTTGGGGGGAGGAAACGGTCAGCAGGATCAGTTCTTC
TRBV7-9	15	TRBJ1-1	TRBD1	.	CASSLDLTGNPVAFF	TGTGCCAGCAGCTTGGATCTGACAGGGAACCCTGTAGCTTTCTTT
TRBV7-2	16	TRBJ1-2	.	.	CASSLAGDGDTHDYTF	TGTGCCAGCAGCTTAGCGGGAGACGGCGACACGCATGATTACACCTTC